The rows below give T cell receptor beta chains drawn from one sample of a study of T cells in Graves' hyperthyroidism and ophthalmopathy. One entry per CDR3 protein, called by TCRdb with MiXCR from the multiplex PCR reads. The repertoire consists of 500,000 to 650,000 distinct CDR3 sequences, with 46% occurring once and the leading ten covering about 45%. The sequenced sample consisted of peripheral blood or thyroid tissue (not recorded which). These receptors all come from an adult woman with Graves' disease, either hyperthyroidism or ophthalmopathy (not recorded which). The CDR3 runs from the conserved cysteine through the conserved F or W. The order of the fields is CDR3 protein, CDR3 DNA, clone size, D gene, J gene, CDR3 length, V gene. A D gene is named only where the DNA matches it firmly. Some rows have no size entry. The others give once, few or many, or a class for an expanded clone.

CDR3: CASSGGGAASYETQYF; DNA: TGTGCCAGCAGCGGGGGTGGAGCTGCGTCCTACGAGACCCAGTACTTC; size: -; D: -; J: TRBJ2-5; length: 16; V: TRBV5-4
CDR3: CASSLGTGHSVQYF; DNA: TGTGCCAGCAGCTTGGGGACAGGGCATAGCGTGCAGTACTTC; size: many; D: TRBD1; J: TRBJ2-7; length: 14; V: TRBV7-9
CDR3: CASSYSGTGTGNTIYF; DNA: TGTGCCAGCAGTTATTCCGGGACAGGGACTGGAAACACCATATATTTT; size: -; D: TRBD1; J: TRBJ1-3; length: 16; V: TRBV6-5
CDR3: CASSLIPATGELFF; DNA: TGCGCCAGCAGCTTAATTCCGGCCACCGGGGAGCTGTTTTTT; size: many; D: -; J: TRBJ2-2; length: 14; V: TRBV5-1
CDR3: CASSEVILGGEQYF; DNA: TGCGCCAGCAGTGAAGTGATTCTGGGCGGCGAGCAGTACTTC; size: -; D: -; J: TRBJ2-7; length: 14; V: TRBV10-1
CDR3: CASSVGRDRVHEQYF; DNA: TGTGCCAGCAGCGTAGGGCGGGACAGGGTCCACGAGCAGTACTTC; size: once; D: TRBD1; J: TRBJ2-7; length: 15; V: TRBV9
CDR3: CASSLVSGGVDLDGYTF; DNA: TGTGCCAGCAGCTTAGTGTCCGGCGGAGTGGACTTGGATGGCTACACCTTC; size: many; D: -; J: TRBJ1-2; length: 17; V: TRBV13
CDR3: CASSEDGYGELFF; DNA: TGTGCCAGCAGTGAAGACGGTTACGGGGAGCTGTTTTTT; size: many; D: -; J: TRBJ2-2; length: 13; V: TRBV2
CDR3: CASSPGNRGEQYF; DNA: TGTGCCAGCAGCCCGGGAAACAGGGGAGAGCAGTACTTC; size: -; D: TRBD1; J: TRBJ2-7; length: 13; V: TRBV13
CDR3: CASSSGTSGAFF; DNA: TGTGCCAGCAGCTCCGGGACTTCAGGAGCTTTCTTT; size: -; D: -; J: TRBJ1-1; length: 12; V: TRBV7-9
CDR3: CASSLAPGAGQPQHF; DNA: TGCGCCAGCAGCTTGGCGCCAGGGGCTGGTCAGCCCCAGCATTTT; size: few; D: -; J: TRBJ1-5; length: 15; V: TRBV5-1
CDR3: CASLGGNPNYGYTF; DNA: TGTGCCAGCCTCGGAGGCAACCCTAACTATGGCTACACCTTC; size: -; D: -; J: TRBJ1-2; length: 14; V: TRBV19
CDR3: CASSTLGQRGTGYYEQYF; DNA: TGTGCCAGTAGTACCCTGGGACAGCGTGGGACTGGATACTACGAGCAGTACTTC; size: many; D: -; J: TRBJ2-7; length: 18; V: TRBV19
CDR3: CSARAGTGDDGYTF; DNA: TGCAGTGCTAGGGCCGGGACAGGGGACGATGGCTACACCTTC; size: -; D: TRBD1; J: TRBJ1-2; length: 14; V: TRBV20-1
CDR3: CSAGQGAYGYTF; DNA: TGCAGCGCAGGACAGGGGGCCTATGGCTACACCTTC; size: -; D: TRBD1; J: TRBJ1-2; length: 12; V: TRBV29-1
CDR3: CAASRGSSPQHF; DNA: TGTGCCGCCAGCAGGGGGTCATCGCCCCAGCATTTT; size: -; D: TRBD1; J: TRBJ1-5; length: 12; V: TRBV15
CDR3: CASRPQGVRNTIYF; DNA: TGCGCCAGCAGACCGCAGGGGGTGAGAAACACCATATATTTT; size: -; D: TRBD1; J: TRBJ1-3; length: 14; V: TRBV5-1
CDR3: CASSAYTGGEGANVLTF; DNA: TGTGCCAGCAGCGCTTACACAGGGGGCGAGGGGGCCAACGTCCTGACTTTC; size: -; D: TRBD1; J: TRBJ2-6; length: 17; V: TRBV9
CDR3: CSGSSTLQETQYF; DNA: TGCAGTGGATCTAGCACTTTACAAGAGACCCAGTACTTC; size: -; D: -; J: TRBJ2-5; length: 13; V: TRBV20-1
CDR3: CSARGEGNYEQYF; DNA: TGCAGTGCTAGAGGGGAAGGGAATTACGAGCAGTACTTC; size: -; D: -; J: TRBJ2-7; length: 13; V: TRBV20-1
CDR3: CASNRGWNTEAFF; DNA: TGTGCCAGCAACCGCGGGTGGAACACTGAAGCTTTCTTT; size: many; D: -; J: TRBJ1-1; length: 13; V: TRBV5-6
CDR3: CASSYDRGAHNSPLHF; DNA: TGTGCCAGCAGCTATGACAGGGGCGCCCATAATTCACCCCTCCACTTT; size: many; D: TRBD1; J: TRBJ1-6; length: 16; V: TRBV7-2
CDR3: CASSLDPVDEELFF; DNA: TGCGCCAGCAGCTTGGACCCTGTTGATGAGGAACTGTTTTTT; size: -; D: -; J: TRBJ1-4; length: 14; V: TRBV5-1
CDR3: CSVLVSSSYNEQFF; DNA: TGCAGCGTACTAGTATCGAGCTCCTACAATGAGCAGTTCTTC; size: once; D: -; J: TRBJ2-1; length: 14; V: TRBV29-1
CDR3: CASSARELGKETQYF; DNA: TGTGCCAGCAGTGCTAGAGAGTTGGGGAAAGAGACCCAGTACTTC; size: -; D: -; J: TRBJ2-5; length: 15; V: TRBV25-1
CDR3: CASSSSGNRGNQPQHF; DNA: TGTGCCAGCAGTTCATCAGGGAATCGGGGCAATCAGCCCCAGCATTTT; size: -; D: -; J: TRBJ1-5; length: 16; V: TRBV28
CDR3: CASSQEGLRGMTQHF; DNA: TGTGCCAGCAGCCAAGAAGGTTTGAGGGGTATGACCCAGCATTTT; size: many; D: -; J: TRBJ1-5; length: 15; V: TRBV4-2
CDR3: CASRLGTAGAGELFF; DNA: TGTGCCAGCAGACTTGGGACAGCTGGGGCCGGGGAGCTGTTTTTT; size: -; D: TRBD1; J: TRBJ2-2; length: 15; V: TRBV7-7
CDR3: CASHGQLSNQPQHF; DNA: TGTGCCAGCCACGGACAACTTAGCAATCAGCCCCAGCATTTT; size: few; D: -; J: TRBJ1-5; length: 14; V: TRBV18
CDR3: CASSRTAYYEQYF; DNA: TGTGCCAGTTCCCGGACAGCTTACTACGAGCAGTACTTC; size: -; D: -; J: TRBJ2-7; length: 13; V: TRBV6-1
CDR3: CASSLPGKATEAFF; DNA: TGTGCCAGCAGCTTGCCAGGGAAAGCCACTGAAGCTTTCTTT; size: many; D: -; J: TRBJ1-1; length: 14; V: TRBV5-5
CDR3: CASSMVGQGLEQYF; DNA: TGTGCCAGTAGTATGGTCGGACAGGGTCTCGAGCAGTACTTC; size: -; D: TRBD1; J: TRBJ2-7; length: 14; V: TRBV19
CDR3: CASSGDRANTEAFF; DNA: TGCGCCAGCAGTGGGGACAGGGCGAACACTGAAGCTTTCTTT; size: -; D: TRBD1; J: TRBJ1-1; length: 14; V: TRBV10-1
CDR3: CASSLKLAGGEEQYF; DNA: TGTGCCAGCAGCTTGAAGTTAGCGGGAGGGGAGGAGCAGTACTTC; size: many; D: TRBD2; J: TRBJ2-7; length: 15; V: TRBV5-8
CDR3: CASSWTGRGQPQHF; DNA: TGTGCCAGCAGTTGGACAGGGCGAGGACAGCCCCAGCATTTT; size: -; D: TRBD1; J: TRBJ1-5; length: 14; V: TRBV12-3/TRBV12-4
CDR3: CSAIANTEAFF; DNA: TGCAGTGCTATCGCGAACACTGAAGCTTTCTTT; size: -; D: -; J: TRBJ1-1; length: 11; V: TRBV20-1
CDR3: CASSEEVTYGYTF; DNA: TGCGCCAGCAGCGAAGAGGTAACCTATGGCTACACCTTC; size: -; D: -; J: TRBJ1-2; length: 13; V: TRBV5-1
CDR3: CASDRTGQGGYGYTF; DNA: TGTGCCAGCGACCGGACAGGACAGGGAGGCTATGGCTACACCTTC; size: -; D: TRBD1; J: TRBJ1-2; length: 15; V: TRBV2
CDR3: CSATGAGVIDEQYF; DNA: TGCAGTGCTACCGGAGCGGGAGTCATCGACGAGCAGTACTTC; size: -; D: TRBD2; J: TRBJ2-7; length: 14; V: TRBV20-1
CDR3: CASSQSLDNTEAFF; DNA: TGCGCCAGCAGCCAGAGTTTAGACAACACTGAAGCTTTCTTT; size: many; D: -; J: TRBJ1-1; length: 14; V: TRBV4-3
CDR3: CSVTGRNSGNTIYF; DNA: TGCAGCGTCACGGGCAGGAACTCTGGAAACACCATATATTTT; size: few; D: -; J: TRBJ1-3; length: 14; V: TRBV29-1
CDR3: CANGLAGQETQYF; DNA: TGTGCCAATGGACTAGCGGGACAAGAGACCCAGTACTTC; size: -; D: TRBD2; J: TRBJ2-5; length: 13; V: TRBV7-2
CDR3: CASSPDSGEETQYF; DNA: TGTGCCAGCAGTCCAGACTCGGGGGAAGAGACCCAGTACTTC; size: once; D: -; J: TRBJ2-5; length: 14; V: TRBV2